This TCR beta chain is drawn from a study of response to subunit inactivated influenza vaccine (dated by TCRdb to the late 2010s). Concerning the study at large: To follow how T cells responded to a trivalent subunit inactivated influenza vaccine, the researchers relied on deep quantitative profiling of the T cell receptor repertoire. On the study overall, not on this receptor specifically: The authors suggested that each seasonal influenza vaccination may recruit only a limited number of new T cells.

Preparation of the library involved RT-PCR. Instrument used: Illumina HiSeq 2500. The public sequencing data were trimmed at Q25 with fastp and processed into clonotypes with MiXCR by TCRdb, which kept only in-frame beta chains. Each entry merges the rows of one CDR3 protein and shows their most common DNA and genes. The sample has about 780,000 distinct CDR3 sequences on record, less than 20% of them singletons. Approximately 10% of the sample is in the top ten clones. Of note for this clonotype: Its antigen remains unidentified. No base quality values were provided; no much bigger clone lies one nucleotide off.

The CDR1 and CDR2 encoded by the germline V gene are MDHEN and SYDVKM. A distance of 7 bases separates the germline ends of V and J, which lose 3 bases and 5 bases respectively. Reading from cysteine to phenylalanine, the CDR3 counts 13 amino acids. Only the CDR3 portion is preserved as DNA: 39 bases, with reading frame beginning at the first base. The sequence joins TRBV28 to TRBJ2-2; no D gene can be assigned with confidence. This receptor was obtained from a man aged 45 to 65 who received an inactivated influenza vaccine. Donor details come from another sample of the same person, matched by shared clones. The sample consisted of PBMCs from blood, taken approximately 5 days after vaccination. The CDR3 protein sequence reads: CASSFLATGELFF. Read as DNA, the sequence is TGTGCCAGCAGTTTCTTGGCTACCGGGGAGCTGTTTTTT. The CDR3 plus the reference TRBV28 and TRBJ2-2 genes for the other parts give the full variable domain: DVKVTQSSRYLVKRTGEKVFLECVQDMDHENMFWYRQDPGLGLRLIYFSYDVKMKEKGDIPEGYSVSREKKERFSLILESASTNQTSMYLCASSFLATGELFFGEGSRLTVL.